This T cell receptor (beta chain) appears in the sequencing data of a study of cytomegalovirus exposure and HLA in healthy donors. In the study overall: Caucasian-associated ancestry cluster membership applied to approximately 84% of a few hundred genotyped donors.

A multiplex PCR was run with 60 Vbeta primers and 13 Jbeta primers. Using immunoSEQ multiplex PCR, the repertoire was profiled, and TCRdb retains in-frame clones only, with some absent. This table holds 130,000 to 150,000 clones, 60% to 85% found once. General study points: Cytomegalovirus association was listed for about 170 TCR beta chains.

The CDR3 is made up of 18 amino acids. V trimming: 8 bases; J trimming: 3 bases; junction bases outside the gene matches: 16. The germline CDR1 and CDR2 sequences are SGHTA and FQGTGA. For this clone: What it recognizes is unknown.

This rearrangement joins TRBV7-3 to TRBJ1-5, with 10 bases matching TRBD1. The source is a man aged 35 to 55 in good health and CMV-seropositive. Sequencing was done on a sample of PBMCs. The CDR3 DNA is TGTGCCAGCTCCCGGGACAGGGGCAGATTGGCCCTCAATCAGCCCCAGCATTTT. It is translated as CASSRDRGRLALNQPQHF.